These 18 T cell receptor beta chains originate from one sample sequenced in a study of blood T cell repertoires in COVID-19. TCRdb's copy holds only in-frame clones and misses some; the assay was immunoSEQ multiplex PCR. The data contain approximately 250,000 clones, about 82% of them singletons. Sequencing input: peripheral blood. The receptors were gathered from a woman aged 60-75 years with active or convalescent COVID-19.

This chain connects TRBV6-5 to TRBJ1-1; tentatively, D is TRBD1 (6 bases). CDR3 length equals 15 residues. The V gene's germline CDR1 is MNHEY and CDR2 SVGAGI. Trimming took 7 bases from V and 3 from J, leaving 18 bases between them. The CDR3 loop reads CASMKGRGADTEAFF. CDR3 sequence (DNA): TGTGCCAGCATGAAAGGACGGGGGGCGGACACTGAAGCTTTCTTT.

The chain carries TRBV6-1 and TRBJ2-3, with TRBD2 identical over 9 bases. Trimming at V came to 2 bases and at J to 1 base, leaving 16 bases not matched to a gene. Germline loops: CDR1 MNHNS, CDR2 SASEGT. The CDR3 covers 20 residues. The CDR3, as DNA: TGTGCCAGCAGTGAAAGCGGGAGTAGCGGGAGAGCCCCGCGCACAGATACGCAGTATTTT. It encodes CASSESGSSGRAPRTDTQYF.

V is TRBV19 and J is TRBJ2-7, with 9 positions matching TRBD2. Trimming at V came to 7 bases and at J to 4 bases, leaving 14 bases not matched to a gene. In germline, CDR1 is LNHDA, CDR2 SQIVND (reference sequence). There are 16 residues in the CDR3. In DNA form, the CDR3 reads TGTGCCAGTACTCCCCGGGGGGCGGGAGGGAGATACGAGCAGTACTTC. Protein product: CASTPRGAGGRYEQYF.

The chain employs TRBV5-6 and TRBJ1-6; tentatively, D is TRBD1 (5 bases). Trimming cost V 0 bases and J 10 bases, with 11 bases left between them. The CDR3 length is 14 residues. The germline CDR1 and CDR2 sequences are SGHDT and YYEEEE. The CDR3 coding sequence is TGTGCCAGCAGCTTGGGGAGGGGTTACTCACCCCTCCACTTT. Encoded protein: CASSLGRGYSPLHF.

The sample holds one count of this clone. The V gene is TRBV6-5, the J gene TRBJ2-7; TRBD2 matches 9 bases. Germline trimming cut 0 bases from V and 4 bases from J; bases unmatched to any gene: 7. Germline V gene data show CDR1 as MNHEY and CDR2 as SVGAGI. CDR3 size: 16 residues. This CDR3 reads CASSYSIPLAGYEQYF. The DNA of the CDR3 is TGTGCCAGCAGTTACTCGATCCCCCTAGCGGGGTACGAGCAGTACTTC.

The chain recombines TRBV6-5 with TRBJ2-7, with D possibly TRBD2 on 6 matching bases. Germline CDR1 and CDR2: MNHEY and SVGAGI. This CDR3 is 12 amino acids long. Between the trimmed V and J ends, which lost 6 bases and 4 bases, there was a span of 10 bases. CDR3 in amino acids: CASSHSGYEQYV. The CDR3 nucleotides read TGTGCCAGCAGCCATAGCGGATACGAGCAGTACGTC.

This rearrangement joins TRBV6-5 to TRBJ1-6; D unresolved. V gave up 6 bases and J gave up 13 bases, with 13 bases separating them. CDR1 is MNHEY and CDR2 is SVGAGI in the germline V gene. The CDR3 contains 12 residues. CDR3 loop: CASRSDPGPLHF. The CDR3 bases are TGTGCCAGCAGATCGGACCCGGGGCCCCTCCACTTT.

The chain carries TRBV2 and TRBJ2-2; D is uncertain. The CDR3 totals 15 residues. V was cut by 8 bases and J by 3 bases, with 16 bases left in between. Germline V lookup: CDR1 SNHLY, CDR2 FYNNEI. The CDR3 loop is CASSKKTADTGELFF. CDR3 nucleotides: TGTGCCAGCTCCAAGAAAACCGCGGACACCGGGGAGCTGTTTTTT.

The chain joins TRBV28 to TRBJ2-7; 12 bases map to TRBD2. The CDR3 is 18 residues long. With 4 bases clipped from V and 3 bases from J, the junction kept 13 bases outside the gene matches. Germline CDR1 reads MDHEN; CDR2 reads SYDVKM. CDR3 sequence: CASSSQTGTSGRYYEQYV. The CDR3 bases are TGTGCCAGCAGTTCCCAAACCGGGACTAGCGGGCGTTACTACGAGCAGTACGTC.

The V gene is TRBV18, the J gene TRBJ2-5; possibly TRBD1 for D (5 bases). CDR1 is KGHSH and CDR2 is LQKENI in the germline V gene. The CDR3 runs 13 residues. The V and J ends lost 2 bases and 1 base respectively, with 5 bases between them. CDR3 DNA sequence: TGTGCCAGCTCACCAGGGGCCCAAGAGACCCAGTACTTC. Amino acids: CASSPGAQETQYF.

The chain carries TRBV10-2 and TRBJ2-1; 9 nucleotides agree with TRBD2. The CDR3 is 16 amino acids. V lost 7 bases, J lost 2 bases, and 9 bases stayed unmatched. From germline, CDR1 is WSHSY and CDR2 SAAADI. The CDR3 region is CASIRRAGGTYNEQFF. The CDR3 coding sequence is TGCGCCAGCATACGTCGAGCGGGAGGAACCTACAATGAGCAGTTCTTC.

This clone was counted a single time. V gene TRBV5-1 combines with J gene TRBJ2-7; 11 nucleotides agree with TRBD2. V lost 0 bases and J lost 3; bases outside the gene matches: 5. Germline CDR1 SGHRS, CDR2 YFSETQ. The CDR3 sequence is 16 residues long. This CDR3 is CASSLEITSGSYEQYF. CDR3 sequence (DNA): TGCGCCAGCAGCTTGGAGATCACTAGCGGGAGCTACGAGCAGTACTTC.

This chain joins TRBV15 and TRBJ2-5; the D is unclear. The CDR3 spans 13 residues. The V end was cut by 0 bases, the J end by 10 bases, with 12 bases between. Germline CDR1 and CDR2: LNHNV and YYDKDF (reference sequence). The DNA of the CDR3 is TGTGCCACCAGCAGAGATTGGTCGAGGAGCCAGTACTTC. Translating it yields CATSRDWSRSQYF.

This clone was detected a few times. V gene TRBV28 combines with J gene TRBJ1-3; D perhaps matches TRBD1 (6 bases). From germline, CDR1 is MDHEN and CDR2 SYDVKM. The CDR3 runs to 15 residues. V gave up 5 bases and J gave up 0 bases, with 11 bases separating them. The chain's CDR3 is CASSKQGVSGNTIYF. The DNA of the CDR3 is TGTGCCAGCAGTAAACAGGGTGTCTCTGGAAACACCATATATTTT. The entire variable domain, with the rest obtained from reference TRBV28 and TRBJ1-3, is as follows: DVKVTQSSRYLVKRTGEKVFLECVQDMDHENMFWYRQDPGLGLRLIYFSYDVKMKEKGDIPEGYSVSREKKERFSLILESASTNQTSMYLCASSKQGVSGNTIYFGEGSWLTVV.

The rearrangement joins TRBV2 to TRBJ1-2, with 8 bases identical to TRBD1. The CDR3 contains 15 residues. The ends lost 6 bases at V and 5 bases at J; junction bases unmatched: 11. Germline loops: CDR1 SNHLY, CDR2 FYNNEI. The CDR3 region is CASRLSGQGRYGYTF. In DNA, the CDR3 is TGTGCCAGCAGGCTGAGCGGACAGGGAAGGTATGGCTACACCTTC.

This clone appeared once. The chain combines TRBV4-1 with TRBJ2-5; weak D call: TRBD2 (5 bases). CDR3 size: 13 residues. Germline CDR1 MGHRA, CDR2 YSYEKL. The V gene lost 4 bases and the J gene lost 1 base, with 7 bases spanning the gap. Written as DNA, the CDR3 is TGCGCCAGCAGCCGGGAGTTCCAAGAGACCCAGTACTTC. Translated, it gives CASSREFQETQYF.

This clone was seen once. J is TRBJ2-5 and V is TRBV24-1, with 11 nucleotides matching TRBD2. CDR1 and CDR2 (germline): KGHDR, SFDVKD. V shed 2 bases, J shed 5 bases, and the junction held 9 bases outside the gene matches. The CDR3 contains 17 residues. The CDR3: CATSDYSLAGAPETQYF. As DNA, the CDR3 is TGTGCCACCAGTGATTACTCACTAGCGGGGGCCCCGGAGACCCAGTACTTC.

Only a few counts were recorded for this clone. The chain links TRBV6-5 to TRBJ2-7; 7 bases fit TRBD2. In germline, CDR1 is MNHEY, CDR2 SVGAGI. CDR3 size: 11 residues. V shed 4 bases and J 11 bases; nucleotides not matched to a gene: 5. The CDR3 spells CASSWGGLEYF. CDR3 coding DNA: TGTGCCAGCAGTTGGGGGGGGTTGGAGTACTTC.